This is a list of T cell receptor beta chains from one sample in a study of CD8 T cells in Susac syndrome. Each CDR3 protein gets one entry after TCRdb re-called the immunoSEQ multiplex PCR reads with MiXCR. The sample records around 150,000 distinct CDR3 sequences, approximately 93% being singletons. The material sequenced was CD8+ T cells from PBMCs. All receptors derive from a human donor in good health. Both conserved end residues are part of each CDR3. D genes are given only for firm matches. Not every row has a clone size; where given, it reads once, few, many or a size class.

D	V	size	J	DNA	CDR3
NA	TRBV7-9	NA	TRBJ2-3	TGTGCCAGCAGCGAACCTTGGGACTTCTCCAGTTTT	CASSEPWDFSSF
NA	TRBV29-1	NA	TRBJ2-7	TGCAGCGTTGGTATAACCTACGAGCAGTACTTC	CSVGITYEQYF
NA	TRBV27	NA	TRBJ2-5	TGTGCCAGCAGTTTGAGTTCCGGAAAGACCCAGTACTTC	CASSLSSGKTQYF
NA	TRBV7-9	NA	TRBJ2-1	TGTGCCAGCAGCTTACCCAATGACATGTATTCCTACAATGAGCAGTTCTTC	CASSLPNDMYSYNEQFF
NA	TRBV4-2	once	TRBJ2-1	TGTGCCAGCAGCCCCTCGGACTATAATGAGCAGTTCTTC	CASSPSDYNEQFF
NA	TRBV30	NA	TRBJ2-1	TGTGCCTGGAACAGCAACTATGCCTCCTACAATGAGCAGTTCTTC	CAWNSNYASYNEQFF
NA	TRBV11-3	once	TRBJ2-3	TGTGCCAGCAGCTTAGGACTCGACCTGCAGTATTTT	CASSLGLDLQYF
NA	TRBV19	NA	TRBJ2-1	TGTGCCAGTAGTATCTCGAAGTACAATGAGCAGTTCTTC	CASSISKYNEQFF
TRBD2	TRBV20-1	NA	TRBJ2-1	TGCAGTGCTAGTGTTTTAGGCGGCGGGAGCCACGATGAGCAGTTCTTC	CSASVLGGGSHDEQFF
NA	TRBV19	NA	TRBJ2-1	TGTGCCAGTGGGGGCAGGGGAGGGAGCAATGAGCAGTTCTTC	CASGGRGGSNEQFF
NA	TRBV5-4	NA	TRBJ1-1	TGTGCCAGCAGCCCCTCGCGGGAAACTGAAGCTTTCTTT	CASSPSRETEAFF
NA	TRBV11-2	NA	TRBJ2-7	TGTGCCAGCAGTTCCCCTGAGGGGTACTTC	CASSSPEGYF
TRBD2	TRBV2	NA	TRBJ2-1	TGTGCCAGCAGTACTCCTAGCGGGAGCCCCCTCTCCTACAATGAGCAGTTCTTC	CASSTPSGSPLSYNEQFF
NA	TRBV9	once	TRBJ2-7	TGTGCCAGCAGCGTAGCTCTGAATCCTTACGAGCAGTACTTC	CASSVALNPYEQYF
NA	TRBV29-1	NA	TRBJ2-2	TGCAGCGTTGATTGGGGCACCGGGGAGCTGTTTTTT	CSVDWGTGELFF
TRBD2	TRBV15	NA	TRBJ2-1	TGTGCCACCGTGGGAACTAGCGGTCCCTACAATGAGCAGTTCTTC	CATVGTSGPYNEQFF
TRBD2	TRBV4-3	NA	TRBJ2-1	TGCGCCAGCAGCCCCACCCCCGGAATTCGGACTAGCTCCTACAATGAGCAGTTCTTC	CASSPTPGIRTSSYNEQFF
NA	TRBV27	NA	TRBJ1-2	TGTGCCAGCAGTGCAGGGGTTACTGATGTTGGCTACACCTTC	CASSAGVTDVGYTF
NA	TRBV9	NA	TRBJ2-1	TGTGCCAGCAGCGTAGGGGGCATCCAAGACAATGAGCAGTTCTTC	CASSVGGIQDNEQFF
TRBD2	TRBV11-2	NA	TRBJ2-3	TGTGCCAGCAGCACCCATAGCGGGAGCACAGATACGCAGTATTTT	CASSTHSGSTDTQYF
TRBD2	TRBV20-1	NA	TRBJ2-3	TGCAGTGCTAGAACTCTAGCGGCCACAGATACGCAGTATTTT	CSARTLAATDTQYF
TRBD1	TRBV5-1	NA	TRBJ1-1	TGCGCCAGCAGCTTGGTTGGCAGGGGGGACACTGAAGCTTTCTTT	CASSLVGRGDTEAFF
TRBD2	TRBV12-3/TRBV12-4	NA	TRBJ2-3	TGTGCCAGCAGTTCGATACTAGCGGGAACAGATACGCAGTATTTT	CASSSILAGTDTQYF
NA	TRBV4-3	once	TRBJ1-5	TGCGCCAGCAGCCAAGAGGGGATTCCCCACGAGCCCCAGCATTTT	CASSQEGIPHEPQHF
NA	TRBV5-1	once	TRBJ1-1	TGCGCCAGCAAAGGCAACACTGAAGCTTTCTTT	CASKGNTEAFF
TRBD2	TRBV27	NA	TRBJ2-7	TGTGCCAGTCAAGGACTAGCGGGAGAAACGTTCGAGCAGTACTTC	CASQGLAGETFEQYF
NA	TRBV28	once	TRBJ1-5	TGTGCCAGCAGTTGGCAGAGATTCAATCAGCCCCAGCATTTT	CASSWQRFNQPQHF
NA	TRBV15	NA	TRBJ2-7	TGTGCCACCAGCAGAGTGGCAGGGGTCTACGAGCAGTACTTC	CATSRVAGVYEQYF
NA	TRBV12-3/TRBV12-4	NA	TRBJ2-7	TGTGCCAGCAGCGCGGGCCTGAGATTTTACGAGCAGTACTTC	CASSAGLRFYEQYF
TRBD2	TRBV6-5	NA	TRBJ2-7	TGTGCCAGCAGTTTCGGACTAGCGGGAGGTTACGAGCAGTACTTC	CASSFGLAGGYEQYF
TRBD1	TRBV9	NA	TRBJ2-2	TGTGCCAGCAGGACGGGACAGGACACCGGGGAGCTGTTTTTT	CASRTGQDTGELFF
TRBD2	TRBV20-1	NA	TRBJ2-7	TGCAGTGCTAGAAGACTAGCGGGGACCTACGAGCAGTACTTC	CSARRLAGTYEQYF
TRBD1	TRBV5-1	NA	TRBJ2-7	TGCGCCAGCAGCTATGATGAGGGGGCCCCTTCCTACGAGCAGTACTTC	CASSYDEGAPSYEQYF
NA	TRBV28	NA	TRBJ2-7	TGTGCCAGCAGTCTGGACCTTTCCTACGAGCAGTACTTC	CASSLDLSYEQYF
NA	TRBV23-1	NA	TRBJ2-2	NA	CASSQQGWLPGSCFF
TRBD2	TRBV7-2	few	TRBJ2-3	TGTGCCAGCAGCCCCATAGCGGGGACAGATACGCAGTATTTT	CASSPIAGTDTQYF
NA	TRBV19	NA	TRBJ1-1	TGTGCCAGCGGACGGTTGGGGACTGAAGCTTTCTTT	CASGRLGTEAFF
NA	TRBV4-3	NA	TRBJ1-1	TGCGCCAGCAGCCAAGACAGGGATATGGACACTGAAGCTTTCTTT	CASSQDRDMDTEAFF
TRBD1	TRBV28	once	TRBJ1-2	TGTGCCAGCAGTTTAAATCCGGGACAGCTAAACTATGGCTACACCTTC	CASSLNPGQLNYGYTF
NA	TRBV3-1	NA	TRBJ2-1	TGTGCCAGCAGCCAAGACCTCTCGGACAATGAGCAGTTCTTC	CASSQDLSDNEQFF
NA	TRBV20-1	NA	TRBJ1-2	TGCAGTGCTAGAGATCTGACAGGAACCCTTAACTATGGCTACACCTTC	CSARDLTGTLNYGYTF
NA	TRBV20-1	NA	TRBJ2-3	TGCAGTGCTAGTTTTGGGGGTTCGCAGTATTTT	CSASFGGSQYF
NA	TRBV14	NA	TRBJ2-3	TGTGCCAGCAGCCAACTAGCGTGGGATACGCAGTATTTT	CASSQLAWDTQYF
NA	TRBV6-2/TRBV6-3	NA	TRBJ2-7	TGTGCCAGCCGCCGGATGCACGAGCAGTACTTC	CASRRMHEQYF
TRBD2	TRBV7-8	NA	TRBJ2-1	TGTGCCAGCGTTCTTAGCGGGAGTGGTTTATGGAATGAGCAGTTCTTC	CASVLSGSGLWNEQFF
NA	TRBV20-1	NA	TRBJ1-2	TGCAGTGCTCCCGGGGACTTGGTTGATGGCTACACCTTC	CSAPGDLVDGYTF
NA	TRBV15	once	TRBJ2-7	TGTGCCACCAGCAGAGAGGCACGGGGAACCTACGAGCAGTACTTC	CATSREARGTYEQYF
NA	TRBV7-9	NA	TRBJ2-1	TGTGCCAGCAGCCACGTTCCCGACAACAATGAGCAGTTCTTC	CASSHVPDNNEQFF
NA	TRBV4-3	once	TRBJ2-4	TGCGCCAGCAGCCAGCCTAAGGGGATAGCCAAAAACATTCAGTACTTC	CASSQPKGIAKNIQYF
TRBD2	TRBV27	NA	TRBJ2-1	TGTGCCAGCAGTTTTGCGGGAGAGATGTATCCAAGAAATGAGCAGTTCTTC	CASSFAGEMYPRNEQFF